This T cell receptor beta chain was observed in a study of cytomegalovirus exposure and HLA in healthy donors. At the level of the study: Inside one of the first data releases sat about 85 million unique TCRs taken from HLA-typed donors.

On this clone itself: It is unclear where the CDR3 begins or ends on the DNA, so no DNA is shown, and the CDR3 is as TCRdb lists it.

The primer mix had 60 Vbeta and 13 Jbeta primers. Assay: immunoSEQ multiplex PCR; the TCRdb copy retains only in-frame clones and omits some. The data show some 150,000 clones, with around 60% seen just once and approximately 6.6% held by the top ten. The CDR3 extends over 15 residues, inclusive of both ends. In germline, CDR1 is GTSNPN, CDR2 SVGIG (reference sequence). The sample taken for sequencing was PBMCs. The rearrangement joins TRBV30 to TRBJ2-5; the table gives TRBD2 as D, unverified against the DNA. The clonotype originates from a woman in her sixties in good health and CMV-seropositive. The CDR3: CAWSVRRARGETQYF.